This entry describes one TCR beta chain. This sample was taken from a study of blood T cell repertoires in COVID-19. Study context: The study drew acute and convalescent COVID-19 samples from the United States, Italy and Spain. The analysed material was cDNA or gDNA that came from T cells, B-cell-depleted T cells, or PBMCs.

In the original workflow: Estimation of nucleated cell counts relied on the amplification of reference gene primers. Here immunoSEQ multiplex PCR was the method, and the copy in TCRdb shows in-frame clones only, minus some. V, J and clone size are those of that table, while D and trimming were read from the DNA. The sample lists some 80,000 clones; around 74% were seen once. The CDR3 extends over 15 amino acids. V was trimmed by 9 bases and J by 1 base, leaving 17 bases between them. The germline V gene has CDR1 MNHEY and CDR2 SMNVEV (reference sequence). This chain uses TRBV27 with TRBJ2-3; perhaps TRBD1 as D (6 bases). Sequenced: peripheral blood. This TCR came from a woman aged 80 or older with active or convalescent COVID-19. DNA for the CDR3: TGTGCCAGTCGTCTTGGGGGCTTACGCACAGATACGCAGTATTTT. Protein product: CASRLGGLRTDTQYF.